This TCR beta chain was sequenced during a study of blood T cell repertoires in COVID-19. On the study more broadly: The study drew acute and convalescent COVID-19 samples from the United States, Italy and Spain. From T cells, B-cell-depleted T cells, or PBMCs came the material, which was cDNA or gDNA.

The CDR3 totals 16 residues. Per the germline V gene, CDR1 is MDHEN and CDR2 is SYDVKM. The V and J ends lost 6 bases and 0 bases, in that order; junction bases with no gene match: 5. This clone has a single count. Authors' methods: By means of reference gene primer amplification, nucleated cell counts were estimated. Produced via immunoSEQ multiplex PCR; TCRdb's table is partial and in-frame only. V, J and clone size are those of that table, while D and trimming were read from the DNA. The sample holds almost 300,000 clones, more than 75% seen once. Material: peripheral blood. This rearrangement joins TRBV28 to TRBJ1-6, with 7 bases identical to TRBD1. The TCR was taken from a man aged 70 or older with acute or convalescent COVID-19. CDR3: CASRVQGSSYNSPLHF. In nucleotides, the CDR3 is TGTGCCAGCAGGGTACAGGGGAGCTCCTATAATTCACCCCTCCACTTT. The full variable domain, in which reference TRBV28 and TRBJ1-6 provide the parts outside the CDR3, is DVKVTQSSRYLVKRTGEKVFLECVQDMDHENMFWYRQDPGLGLRLIYFSYDVKMKEKGDIPEGYSVSREKKERFSLILESASTNQTSMYLCASRVQGSSYNSPLHFGNGTRLTVT.